The 9 T cell receptor beta chains given below trace back to one sample, sequenced in a study of T-cell memory formation after mild COVID-19. Via MiXCR, TCRdb re-called the 5' RACE reads, giving one row per CDR3 protein. The data show roughly 600,000 distinct CDR3 sequences, more than 15% seen once. The sample taken for sequencing was PBMCs or a T cell subset sorted from them (not recorded which). The receptors here all came from an adult woman who had mild COVID-19 (a few samples of this study predate the infection). Cell type and time point are not known.

This rearrangement joins TRBV3-1 to TRBJ2-7; no firm D call. V was pared by 4 bases and J by 3 bases, with 10 bases between. The CDR3 extends over 13 amino acids. The germline CDR1 and CDR2 sequences are LGHDT and YNNKEL (reference sequence). The CDR3 sequence is CASSRTVFYEQYF. CDR3 in DNA: TGTGCCAGCAGCCGCACCGTTTTCTACGAGCAGTACTTC.

This clonotype came up a few times. V is TRBV6-2 or TRBV6-3 and J is TRBJ2-1, with D maybe TRBD1 (7 bases). Trimming took 11 bases from V and 4 from J, leaving 15 bases between them. CDR1 MNHEY and CDR2 SVGEGT come from the germline V gene. This CDR3 has 13 residues. CDR3 DNA: TGTGCCGGAGGGGACAGTCGATACAATGAGCAGTTCTTC. Its translation is CAGGDSRYNEQFF.

The sample holds many counts of this clonotype. The chain joins TRBV5-1 to TRBJ1-5; D is unresolved. Trimming pared 0 bases from V and 4 bases from J, leaving 8 bases between. The CDR3 runs 14 residues. Per the germline V gene, CDR1 is SGHRS and CDR2 is YFSETQ. DNA of the CDR3: TGCGCCAGCAGCTTGGACCCGTCTAATCAGCCCCAGCATTTT. This translates into CASSLDPSNQPQHF.

The V gene is TRBV20-1, the J gene TRBJ1-1; D not resolved. Germline lookup yields CDR1 DFQATT and CDR2 SNEGSKA (reference sequence). CDR3 length: 13 amino acids. V was trimmed by 1 base and J by 1 base, leaving 7 bases between them. The CDR3 coding sequence is TGCAGTGCTAGAGTTGCCCAGAACACTGAAGCTTTCTTT. Translating gives CSARVAQNTEAFF.

This clonotype was seen a few times. V is TRBV28 and J is TRBJ2-2; D is perhaps TRBD1 (5 bases). This CDR3 contains 14 residues. Trimming removed 8 bases from V and 2 bases from J, with 12 bases in between. From germline, CDR1 is MDHEN and CDR2 SYDVKM. CDR3 nucleotide sequence: TGTGCCAGCCTCAGGGATCGTAACACCGGGGAGCTGTTTTTT. Translating it yields CASLRDRNTGELFF.

The chain is built from TRBV4-1 and TRBJ1-5; TRBD1 is a possible D gene (5 bases). Trimming shortened V by 1 base and J by 0 bases, and 16 bases separated the two germline ends. Germline lookup yields CDR1 MGHRA and CDR2 YSYEKL. CDR3 size: 18 residues. The CDR3 protein is CASSQAQTVGYSNQPQHF. DNA for the CDR3: TGCGCCAGCAGCCAAGCACAGACAGTGGGATATAGCAATCAGCCCCAGCATTTT.

This clonotype came up a few times. The chain couples TRBV7-8 to TRBJ1-3; D is perhaps TRBD1 (5 bases). The V end was cut by 2 bases, the J end by 0 bases, with 17 bases between. This CDR3 is 18 amino acids long. Germline V CDR1 and CDR2: SGHVS, FQNEAQ. The CDR3 spells CASSLSSTGQSSGNTIYF. The CDR3 coding sequence is TGTGCCAGCAGCTTATCCTCCACAGGACAAAGCTCTGGAAACACCATATATTTT.

The rearrangement uses TRBV12-3 or TRBV12-4 and TRBJ2-1; D is undetermined. The CDR3 contains 14 residues. V gave up 2 bases and J gave up 10 bases, with 15 bases separating them. The CDR3 DNA reads as TGTGCCAGCAGTTTAAGTAACAGTTTCGAGGAGCAGTTCTTC. Translation gives CASSLSNSFEEQFF.

This clonotype turned up a few times. The chain carries TRBV7-2 and TRBJ2-1, with D maybe TRBD1 (6 bases). This CDR3 is 14 amino acids long. V gave up 4 bases and J gave up 7 bases, with 14 bases separating them. CDR1 is SGHTA, CDR2 FQGNSA, per germline. CDR3 DNA sequence: TGTGCCAGCAGCTGGCCCGATGACAGGAATGAGCAGTTCTTC. Its protein product is CASSWPDDRNEQFF.